The present T cell receptor (beta chain) was sequenced within a study of T cell responses to AZD1222 COVID-19 vaccine. Generated by immunoSEQ multiplex PCR, the TCRdb table keeps only in-frame clones and is missing some. Here the sample spans some 160,000 clones, 85% to 95% being singletons. CDR1 is MNHEY and CDR2 is SVGAGI in the germline V gene. The CDR3 totals 12 residues. With V trimmed by 8 bases and J by 8 bases, 8 bases remained unmatched. Sequencing used peripheral blood, obtained on day 0 of AZD1222 vaccination. The genes are TRBV6-5 and TRBJ1-2; 7 bases agree with TRBD1. The clonotype originates from an adult in good health. CDR3 sequence: CASRQGWEGYTF. The CDR3 DNA follows: TGTGCCAGCCGACAGGGTTGGGAGGGCTACACCTTC.